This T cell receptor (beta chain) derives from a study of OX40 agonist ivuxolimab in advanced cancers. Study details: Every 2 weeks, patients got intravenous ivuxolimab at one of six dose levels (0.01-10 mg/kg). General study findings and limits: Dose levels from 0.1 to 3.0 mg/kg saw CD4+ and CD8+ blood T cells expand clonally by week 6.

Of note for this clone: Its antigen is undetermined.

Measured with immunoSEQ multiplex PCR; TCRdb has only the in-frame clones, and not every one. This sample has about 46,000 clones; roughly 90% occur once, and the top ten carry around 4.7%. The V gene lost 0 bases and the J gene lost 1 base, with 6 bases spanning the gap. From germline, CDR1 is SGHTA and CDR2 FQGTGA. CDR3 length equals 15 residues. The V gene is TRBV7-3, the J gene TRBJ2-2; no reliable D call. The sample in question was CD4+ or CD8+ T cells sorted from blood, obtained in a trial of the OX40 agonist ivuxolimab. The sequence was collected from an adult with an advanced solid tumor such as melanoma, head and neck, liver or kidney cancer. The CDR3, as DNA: TGTGCCAGCAGCTTAACGTCCGGGAACACCGGGGAGCTGTTTTTT. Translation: CASSLTSGNTGELFF.